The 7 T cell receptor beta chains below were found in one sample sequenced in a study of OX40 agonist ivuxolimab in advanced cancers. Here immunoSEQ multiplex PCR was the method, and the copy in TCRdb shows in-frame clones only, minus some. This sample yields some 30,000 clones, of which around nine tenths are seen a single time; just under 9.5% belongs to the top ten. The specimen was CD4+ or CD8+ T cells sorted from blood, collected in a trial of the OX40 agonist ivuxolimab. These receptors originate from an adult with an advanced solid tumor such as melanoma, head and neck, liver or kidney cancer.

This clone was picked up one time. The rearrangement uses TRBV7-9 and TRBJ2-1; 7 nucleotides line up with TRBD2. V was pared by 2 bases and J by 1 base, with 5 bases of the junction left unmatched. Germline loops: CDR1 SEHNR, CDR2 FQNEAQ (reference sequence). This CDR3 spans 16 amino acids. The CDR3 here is CASSLREGRSYNEQFF. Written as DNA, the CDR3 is TGTGCCAGCAGCTTAAGGGAGGGAAGATCCTACAATGAGCAGTTCTTC.

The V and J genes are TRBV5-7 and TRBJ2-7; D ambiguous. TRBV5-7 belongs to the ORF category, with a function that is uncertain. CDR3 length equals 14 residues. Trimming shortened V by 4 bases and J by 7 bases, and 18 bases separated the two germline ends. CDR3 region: CASSLRKDPREQYF. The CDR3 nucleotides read TGTGCCAGCAGCCTACGGAAGGACCCTAGGGAGCAGTACTTC.

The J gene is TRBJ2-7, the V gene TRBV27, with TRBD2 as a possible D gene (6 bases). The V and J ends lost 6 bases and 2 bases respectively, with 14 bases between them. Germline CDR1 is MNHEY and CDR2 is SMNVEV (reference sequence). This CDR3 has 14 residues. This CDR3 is CASSWDSDAYEQYF. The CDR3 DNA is TGTGCCAGCAGCTGGGACTCCGATGCCTACGAGCAGTACTTC.

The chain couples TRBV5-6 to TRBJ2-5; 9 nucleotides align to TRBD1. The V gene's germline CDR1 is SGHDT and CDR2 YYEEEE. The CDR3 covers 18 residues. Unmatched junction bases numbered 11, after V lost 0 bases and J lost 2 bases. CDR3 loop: CASSLAAGGDRAQETQYF. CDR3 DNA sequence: TGTGCCAGCAGCTTGGCGGCAGGAGGGGACAGGGCACAAGAGACCCAGTACTTC.

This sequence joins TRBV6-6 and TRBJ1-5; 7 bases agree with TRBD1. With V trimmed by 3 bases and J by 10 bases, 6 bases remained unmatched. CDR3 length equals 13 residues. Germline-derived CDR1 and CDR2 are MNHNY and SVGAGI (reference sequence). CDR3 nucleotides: TGTGCCAGCAGTTATTCCCAGGGGGGACCCCAGCATTTT. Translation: CASSYSQGGPQHF.

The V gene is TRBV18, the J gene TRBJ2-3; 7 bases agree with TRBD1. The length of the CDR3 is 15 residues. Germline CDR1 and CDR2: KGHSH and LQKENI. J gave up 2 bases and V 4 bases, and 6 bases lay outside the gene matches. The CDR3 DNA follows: TGTGCCAGCTCACAAGGACAGGCGCTCACAGATACGCAGTATTTT. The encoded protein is CASSQGQALTDTQYF. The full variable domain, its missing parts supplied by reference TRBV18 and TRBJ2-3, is NAGVMQNPRHLVRRRGQEARLRCSPMKGHSHVYWYRQLPEEGLKFMVYLQKENIIDESGMPKERFSAEFPKEGPSILRIQQVVRGDSAAYFCASSQGQALTDTQYFGPGTRLTVL.

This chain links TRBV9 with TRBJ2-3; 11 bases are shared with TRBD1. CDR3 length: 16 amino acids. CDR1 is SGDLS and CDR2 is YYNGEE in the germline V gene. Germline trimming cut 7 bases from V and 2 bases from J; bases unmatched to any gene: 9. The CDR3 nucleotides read TGTGCCAGCCTCCCTGGGACAGGGGGTATCACAGATACGCAGTATTTT. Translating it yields CASLPGTGGITDTQYF.